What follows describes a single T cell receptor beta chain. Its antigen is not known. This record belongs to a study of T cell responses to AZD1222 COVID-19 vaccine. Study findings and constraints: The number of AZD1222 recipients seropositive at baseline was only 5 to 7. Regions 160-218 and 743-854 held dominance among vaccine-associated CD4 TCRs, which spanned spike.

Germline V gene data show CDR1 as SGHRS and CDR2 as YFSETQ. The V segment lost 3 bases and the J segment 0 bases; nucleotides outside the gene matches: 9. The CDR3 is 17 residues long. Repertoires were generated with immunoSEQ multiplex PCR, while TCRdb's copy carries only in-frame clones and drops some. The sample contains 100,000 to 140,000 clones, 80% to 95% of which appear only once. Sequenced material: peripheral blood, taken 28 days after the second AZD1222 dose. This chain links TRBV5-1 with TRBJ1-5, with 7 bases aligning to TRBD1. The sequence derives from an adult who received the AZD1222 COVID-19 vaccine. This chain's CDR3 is CASSYTPRGYSNQPQHF. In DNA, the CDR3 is TGCGCCAGCAGCTATACCCCCAGGGGGTATAGCAATCAGCCCCAGCATTTT.